What follows are 29 T cell receptor beta chains derived from one specimen sequenced in a study of shared clonotypes between healthy human individuals. Profiling relied on immunoSEQ multiplex PCR, and the TCRdb table lists in-frame clones only, not all of them. The sample records about 750,000 clones, 80% to 95% being singletons. Naive CD8 cells lacked CD45RO, underwent positive selection for CCR7 and left out terminally differentiated effector memory CD45RA+ cells. The sample taken for sequencing was naive CD8+ T cells sorted from blood. These receptors were obtained from a man under 40 in good health.

About this clone itself: Other DNA sequences from this sample encode an identical CDR3 as well. This CDR3 reads CASSVGGGRYEQYF. The DNA for the CDR3 is TGTGCCAGCAGCGTAGGAGGGGGGCGCTACGAGCAGTACTTC. This chain connects TRBV9 to TRBJ2-7; D may correspond to TRBD1 or TRBD2 (6 bases each). Germline lookup yields CDR1 SGDLS and CDR2 YYNGEE. V lost 0 bases, J lost 3 bases, and 10 bases lay in between. CDR3 length: 14 residues.

This chain links TRBV9 with TRBJ2-5; 8 positions match TRBD2. This CDR3 spans 15 amino acids. V trimming: 2 bases; J trimming: 5 bases; junction bases outside the gene matches: 8. CDR1 and CDR2 from the germline V gene are SGDLS and YYNGEE. Written as DNA, the CDR3 is TGTGCCAGCAGCGTGGGAGCGGGAGAGTGGGAGACCCAGTACTTC. This translates into CASSVGAGEWETQYF.

As to this clone: Other nucleotide sequences in the sample specify the same CDR3. The V call is TRBV28, the J call TRBJ1-2; D possibly corresponds to TRBD1 (6 bases). Trimming cost V 9 bases and J 8 bases, with 19 bases left between them. The CDR3 has 13 residues. CDR1 and CDR2 (germline): MDHEN, SYDVKM. The CDR3 sequence: CASGLGARNGYTF. CDR3 nucleotide sequence: TGTGCCAGTGGACTGGGGGCCCGCAACGGCTACACCTTC.

To note about this clone: Other nucleotide sequences from this sample produce the same CDR3. The CDR3 sequence: CSVEDFETQYF. The CDR3 DNA sequence: TGCAGCGTTGAGGACTTCGAGACCCAGTACTTC. J is TRBJ2-5 and V is TRBV29-1, with D tentatively TRBD2 (5 bases). The CDR3 has 11 residues. V gave up 3 bases and J gave up 5 bases, with 7 bases separating them. The V gene's germline CDR1 is SQVTM and CDR2 ANQGSEA.

The V gene is TRBV6-4, the J gene TRBJ1-1; D unclear. CDR1 is MRHNA and CDR2 is SNTAGT in the germline V gene. V was pared by 11 bases and J by 3 bases, with 7 bases between. This CDR3 contains 10 residues. CDR3 sequence reads: CAGIYTEAFF. In DNA, the CDR3 is TGTGCCGGGATCTACACTGAAGCTTTCTTT.

V usage is TRBV28 and J usage is TRBJ2-1; TRBD2 might be the D (5 bases). Between the trimmed V and J ends, which lost 11 bases and 3 bases, there was a span of 8 bases. Germline assignment: CDR1 MDHEN and CDR2 SYDVKM. CDR3 size: 11 residues. CDR3 nucleotide sequence: TGTGCCTCGACTAACTACAATGAGCAGTTCTTC. Translating gives CASTNYNEQFF.

This chain connects TRBV7-2 to TRBJ1-1, with TRBD1 as a possible D gene (6 bases). Trimming cost V 1 base and J 2 bases, with 14 bases left between them. The CDR3 loop spans 16 amino acids. Germline-derived CDR1 and CDR2 are SGHTA and FQGNSA. The CDR3 nucleotides are TGTGCCAGCAGCTTAGGGGTGCCGACAGGTAACACTGAAGCTTTCTTT. Protein sequence: CASSLGVPTGNTEAFF. The full variable domain, completed using reference TRBV7-2 and TRBJ1-1, is GAGVSQSPSNKVTEKGKDVELRCDPISGHTALYWYRQSLGQGLEFLIYFQGNSAPDKSGLPSDRFSAERTGGSVSTLTIQRTQQEDSAVYLCASSLGVPTGNTEAFFGQGTRLTVV.

The chain is built from TRBV6-9 and TRBJ2-7; 16 bases line up with TRBD2. Trimming removed 7 bases from V and 2 bases from J; junction bases left unmatched: 5. CDR1 and CDR2 (germline): MNHGY, SVAAGI. This CDR3 region has 16 residues. The CDR3 nucleotides read TGTGCCAGCACCCAGGGACTAGCGGGGGGGACCTACGAGCAGTACTTC. It specifies CASTQGLAGGTYEQYF.

The CDR3 region has the DNA TGCAGCGTTGTTCTTGGTACCGGGGAGCAGTACTTC. Translated, it gives CSVVLGTGEQYF. The chain has TRBV29-1 and TRBJ2-7; D not certain. Trimming took off 4 bases at V and 7 bases at J, with 14 bases between the two ends. From germline, CDR1 is SQVTM and CDR2 ANQGSEA. This CDR3 has 12 residues.

Comment on this clone: Other DNA variants within this sample encode the same CDR3. The rearrangement links TRBV27 to TRBJ1-2; 7 positions match TRBD1. The germline V gene has CDR1 MNHEY and CDR2 SMNVEV (reference sequence). The CDR3 length is 13 residues. With V trimmed by 5 bases and J by 2 bases, 2 bases remained unmatched. This CDR3 reads CASSPQGNYGYTF. CDR3 DNA: TGTGCCAGCAGTCCACAGGGGAACTATGGCTACACCTTC.

V gene TRBV7-7 combines with J gene TRBJ2-1, with a weak D call TRBD2 (6 bases). This CDR3 has 13 residues. The V gene lost 1 base and the J gene lost 7 bases, with 8 bases spanning the gap. Germline V lookup: CDR1 SSHAT, CDR2 FNYEAQ (reference sequence). As DNA, the CDR3 is TGTGCCAGCAGCTTAGAGGCGGGGAATGAGCAGTTCTTC. Protein: CASSLEAGNEQFF.

Regarding this clone: Other nucleotide sequences in the sample specify the same CDR3. The V call is TRBV9, the J call TRBJ2-1; a weak D match, TRBD1 (5 bases). The length of the CDR3 is 13 residues. Germline values: CDR1 SGDLS, CDR2 YYNGEE. With 4 bases removed from V and 2 bases from J, the gap between germline ends came to 7 bases. CDR3 amino acids: CASSPGTYNEQFF. CDR3 in DNA: TGTGCCAGCAGCCCAGGGACCTACAATGAGCAGTTCTTC.

This CDR3 reads CASSEAIGTTIRTDTQYF. The CDR3 bases are TGTGCCAGCAGTGAAGCGATCGGGACTACTATTCGCACAGATACGCAGTATTTT. This chain uses TRBV6-1 with TRBJ2-3, with TRBD2 matching 7 bases. J lost 1 base, V lost 0 bases, and 10 bases had no gene match. The CDR3 sequence is 18 residues long. Germline values: CDR1 MNHNS, CDR2 SASEGT.

V is TRBV19 and J is TRBJ2-7, with D unclear. CDR1 LNHDA and CDR2 SQIVND come from the germline V gene (reference sequence). The CDR3 loop spans 13 amino acids. Trimming stripped 3 bases from V and 5 bases from J, with 11 bases between. The DNA of the CDR3 is TGTGCCAGTAGTATTATCTTGGGAAACGAGCAGTACTTC. Translation: CASSIILGNEQYF.

The rearrangement joins TRBV4-3 to TRBJ2-5, with TRBD1 matching 7 bases. The CDR3 sequence is 13 residues long. V was pared by 8 bases and J by 5 bases, with 8 bases of the junction left unmatched. Germline V gene lookup returns CDR1 LGHNA and CDR2 YSLEER. This chain's CDR3 is CASSQGSAETQYF. The CDR3 region has the DNA TGCGCCAGCTCACAGGGGTCGGCTGAGACCCAGTACTTC.

The V gene is TRBV7-9, the J gene TRBJ2-7; 8 nucleotides agree with TRBD1. This CDR3 contains 14 residues. V trimming: 7 bases; J trimming: 0 bases; junction bases outside the gene matches: 5. The germline gives CDR1 SEHNR, CDR2 FQNEAQ (reference sequence). DNA for the CDR3: TGTGCCAGCAACAAGGGACAGGTCTCCTACGAGCAGTACTTC. Residues: CASNKGQVSYEQYF.

The chain links TRBV18 to TRBJ2-7; 10 nucleotides agree with TRBD1. The CDR3 runs to 16 residues. Unmatched junction bases numbered 8, after V lost 2 bases and J lost 4 bases. The germline gives CDR1 KGHSH, CDR2 LQKENI. The CDR3 here is CASSPSRGTGAYEQYF. The CDR3 bases are TGTGCCAGCTCACCATCCAGAGGGACAGGGGCTTACGAGCAGTACTTC.

CDR3 in DNA: TGTGCCAGTGGACGATCGAACACCGGGGAGCTGTTTTTT. Translation gives CASGRSNTGELFF. The chain combines TRBV11-1 with TRBJ2-2; D gene ambiguous. The CDR3 runs to 13 residues. The V gene's germline CDR1 is SGHAT and CDR2 FQDESV (reference sequence). V was cut by 9 bases and J by 0 bases, with 8 bases left in between. Full variable domain (outside the CDR3, taken from reference TRBV11-1 and TRBJ2-2): EAEVAQSPRYKITEKSQAVAFWCDPISGHATLYWYRQILGQGPELLVQFQDESVVDDSQLPKDRFSAERLKGVDSTLKIQPAELGDSAMYLCASGRSNTGELFFGEGSRLTVL.

V gene TRBV7-2 combines with J gene TRBJ2-3; tentative D call: TRBD2 (5 bases). Per germline, CDR1 SGHTA and CDR2 FQGNSA. The CDR3 has 17 amino acids. The V and J ends lost 6 bases and 1 base respectively, with 20 bases between them. CDR3 nucleotide sequence: TGTGCCAGCAGGCAAGAACCGAGGGAACTCGGCACAGATACGCAGTATTTT. Its protein product is CASRQEPRELGTDTQYF.

The chain couples TRBV28 to TRBJ2-1, with TRBD2 matching over 13 bases. Germline assignment: CDR1 MDHEN and CDR2 SYDVKM. This CDR3 spans 15 amino acids. The V and J ends lost 3 bases and 8 bases, in that order; junction bases with no gene match: 4. This CDR3 is CASSFGLAGDHEQFF. The CDR3 DNA sequence: TGTGCCAGCAGTTTTGGACTAGCGGGAGACCATGAGCAGTTCTTC.

This clone was counted a single time. The V gene is TRBV7-9, the J gene TRBJ2-7; 7 bases are a match to TRBD2. CDR1 and CDR2 from the germline V gene are SEHNR and FQNEAQ (reference sequence). Trimming at V came to 1 base and at J to 5 bases, leaving 8 bases not matched to a gene. This CDR3 has 15 residues. The CDR3 sequence: CASSLEGGRIHEQYF. The CDR3 DNA reads TGTGCCAGCAGCTTAGAGGGCGGGAGAATCCACGAGCAGTACTTC.

The gene calls are TRBV27 and TRBJ2-1; 8 positions match TRBD2. Trimming cost V 5 bases and J 8 bases; bases outside gene matches: 8. Germline lookup yields CDR1 MNHEY and CDR2 SMNVEV (reference sequence). This CDR3 is built from 14 residues. In DNA, the CDR3 is TGTGCCAGCAGTGCCGGACTAGCTGTTGATGAGCAGTTCTTC. This translates into CASSAGLAVDEQFF.

This chain links TRBV6-6 with TRBJ1-1; D is ambiguous. Trimming cost V 7 bases and J 4 bases, with 22 bases left between them. Germline V CDR1 and CDR2: MNHNY, SVGAGI (reference sequence). The length of the CDR3 is 16 residues. CDR3 region: CASTLLPGGTGTEAFF. The CDR3 coding sequence is TGTGCCAGCACTCTTCTCCCCGGAGGAACGGGCACTGAAGCTTTCTTT.

The chain links TRBV29-1 to TRBJ1-2; a weak D match, TRBD1 (6 bases). V dropped 4 bases and J dropped 3 bases, with 15 bases sitting between them. The CDR3 is made up of 14 amino acids. CDR1 is SQVTM, CDR2 ANQGSEA, per germline. CDR3 coding DNA: TGCAGCGTTGCCCCGACAGGAGAGGACTATGGCTACACCTTC. Translated, it gives CSVAPTGEDYGYTF.

J is TRBJ1-2 and V is TRBV19, with D uncertain. Per germline, CDR1 LNHDA and CDR2 SQIVND (reference sequence). V shed 6 bases and J shed 3 bases, with 17 bases lying between them. The CDR3 length is 15 residues. DNA of the CDR3: TGTGCCAGTAGCTCCTATTCATGGTCGGACTATGGCTACACCTTC. It specifies CASSSYSWSDYGYTF.

The count of this clone is one. The chain recombines TRBV27 with TRBJ2-1; D is unresolved. Trimming took off 2 bases at V and 3 bases at J, with 14 bases between the two ends. Looked up from germline, CDR1 is MNHEY and CDR2 is SMNVEV (reference sequence). The length of the CDR3 is 16 residues. The CDR3 loop is CASSLKPNRLYNEQFF. In nucleotides, the CDR3 is TGTGCCAGCAGTTTAAAACCCAACCGGCTCTACAATGAGCAGTTCTTC.

V and J are TRBV10-3 and TRBJ2-2, with D possibly called TRBD1 or TRBD2 (5 bases each). This CDR3 comprises 15 residues. The V gene's germline CDR1 is ENHRY and CDR2 SYGVKD. V dropped 8 bases and J dropped 2 bases, with 15 bases sitting between them. The CDR3 DNA is TGTGCCATCGGGGGATCTTGGGCAAACACCGGGGAGCTGTTTTTT. Protein: CAIGGSWANTGELFF.

The chain recombines TRBV14 with TRBJ2-4, with unresolved D. CDR1 and CDR2 (germline): SGHDN, FVKESK. Trimming pared 1 base from V and 0 bases from J, leaving 16 bases between. CDR3 size: 18 residues. The CDR3, as DNA: TGTGCCAGCAGCCAAGGGTCTCCGGGCCGACTAGCCAAAAACATTCAGTACTTC. Residues: CASSQGSPGRLAKNIQYF.

This clone appeared once. The rearrangement joins TRBV11-2 to TRBJ2-7, with TRBD1 matching 7 bases. The germline gives CDR1 SGHAT, CDR2 FQNNGV. J was trimmed by 3 bases and V by 3 bases; bases with no gene match: 2. The CDR3 sequence is 13 residues long. CDR3 sequence (DNA): TGTGCCAGCAGCTTGGGGGACAGCTACGAGCAGTACTTC. Translation gives CASSLGDSYEQYF.